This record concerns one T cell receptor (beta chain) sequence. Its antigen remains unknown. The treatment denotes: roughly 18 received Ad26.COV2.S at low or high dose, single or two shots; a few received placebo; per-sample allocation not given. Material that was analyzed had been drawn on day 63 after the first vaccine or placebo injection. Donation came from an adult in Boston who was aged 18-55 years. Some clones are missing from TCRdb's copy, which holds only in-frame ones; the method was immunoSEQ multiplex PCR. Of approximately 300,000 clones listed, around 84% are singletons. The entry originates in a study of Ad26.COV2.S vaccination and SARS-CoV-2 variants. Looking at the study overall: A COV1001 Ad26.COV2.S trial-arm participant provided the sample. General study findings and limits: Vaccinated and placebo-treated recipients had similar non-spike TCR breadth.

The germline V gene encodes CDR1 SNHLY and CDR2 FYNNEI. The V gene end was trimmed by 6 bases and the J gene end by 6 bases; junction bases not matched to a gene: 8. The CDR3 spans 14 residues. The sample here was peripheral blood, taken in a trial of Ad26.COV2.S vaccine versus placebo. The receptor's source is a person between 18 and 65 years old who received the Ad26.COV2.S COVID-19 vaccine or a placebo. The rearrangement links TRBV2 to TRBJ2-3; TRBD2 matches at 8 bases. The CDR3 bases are TGTGCCAGCAGCGCCCCGGGGGGGGACGATACGCAGTATTTT. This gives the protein CASSAPGGDDTQYF.